This record concerns one T cell receptor (delta chain) sequence. The protein that TCRdb holds for this DNA derives from a much larger clone and differs from the translated DNA at residue 17, which likely indicates a read error; the protein shown here is translated from the DNA. The sample comes from a study of gamma-delta T cells after stem cell transplantation. Trimming left V 3 bases short and J 7 bases short, with 41 bases between. The germline V gene has CDR1 GEAIGNYY and CDR2 EKD. This CDR3 comprises 22 residues. TCRdb re-called the RT-PCR reads via CATT. The table lists more than 15,000 delta-chain clones, about 8.5% of them singletons.

The material sequenced was gamma-delta T cells. The chain recombines TRDV2 with TRDJ1; perhaps D is TRDD2 or TRDD3 (9 bases each). The receptor was isolated from a human donor. It is not recorded whose cells these are; they may come from a transplant donor. CDR3 residues: CACDPLGLPTDEGTGGDGKLIF. The CDR3 DNA reads as TGTGCCTGTGACCCTCTCGGCCTTCCTACGGATGAGGGTACTGGGGGAGACGGTAAACTCATCTTT.